The entry below describes one T cell receptor (beta chain). In this sample, this clonotype turned up a few times. Its antigen is still unknown. No base quality information exists; no much larger clone differs at one position. These data are taken from a study of T cells in Graves' hyperthyroidism and ophthalmopathy (dated by TCRdb to 2018 to 2020). In terms of the full investigation: To identify TCR V-J signatures that set the groups apart, the researchers used a discovery cohort of 100 or so patients, made up of roughly 45 with Graves' ophthalmopathy and 57 with stable Graves' hyperthyroidism. In over five Graves' hyperthyroidism patients, the study also compared T-cell repertoires from thyroid tissue with T-cell repertoires from blood. Prospective prediction of ophthalmopathy was tested in an independent validation cohort of under 20 hyperthyroidism patients and 15 to 17 patients who later progressed to ophthalmopathy. After sampling, hyperthyroidism patients received methimazole starting at 30 mg daily, and ophthalmopathy patients received high-dose intravenous methylprednisolone. The paper describes TCR Vbeta CDR3 sequencing of 120 to 150 peripheral blood samples, made up of 43 ophthalmopathy patients, some 80 hyperthyroidism patients and roughly 17 progressor patients. The 100 discovery patients were randomly split 7:3 into training and test sets.

Taken from cysteine to phenylalanine, the CDR3 has 15 residues. Only the CDR3 region is kept as DNA, spanning 45 bases read in frame from base 1. CDR1 SEHNR and CDR2 FQNEAQ are derived from the germline V gene (reference sequence). Germline trimming: 3 bases from V, 5 bases from J; junction bases outside gene matches: 5. Study-level results and caveats: During validation, the model predicted progression to ophthalmopathy a median of around 7 months ahead of onset, with more than 55% sensitivity and more than 72% specificity. A model built on a 13 V-J signature distinguished ophthalmopathy from stable hyperthyroidism, reaching roughly 88% sensitivity and 81.08% specificity in cross-validation and 80%/75% in testing. Sample size was not statistically predetermined, and investigators were not blinded to group allocation. Blood samples also contained most of the expanded thyroid clonotypes (frequency above 0.001), which suggests that blood repertoires may reflect thyroid immune responses.

Stable Graves' hyperthyroidism was defined as no progression to ophthalmopathy during 18 months of follow-up. The hyperthyroidism patients were between 18 and 65 years old and newly diagnosed, with a disease duration of less than 2 months. Exclusion was applied to patients with uncontrolled infections, other autoimmune diseases, pregnancy or lactation. Diagnoses were established on the basis of clinical symptoms, serum thyroxine and TRAb, thyroid ultrasound, and orbital computed tomography. Trizol reagent was used to extract total RNA, and RNA quality was then checked on an Agilent 2100 Bioanalyzer. The TCR beta CDR3 regions were amplified from the RNA transcripts. For the first round of RT-PCR on the TCR CDR3, the HTBI primer set was used together with the Qiagen OneStep RT-PCR kit. Libraries were constructed in a second round of multiplex PCR, after which size selection and purification were carried out. Libraries were sequenced paired-end with 100 bp reads on an Illumina HiSeq2000. The authors processed their data as follows. Raw data were processed with SOAPnuke, discarding reads with adapters, uncalled bases, mean Phred below 15, or no exact constant-primer or identifier match. COPE v1.2.5 was used to merge the high-quality paired reads, and each unique nucleotide sequence was defined as a clonotype. MiTCR v1.1 was used to align the clonotypes against IMGT TRBV, TRBD and TRBJ reference segments. The analysis was restricted to V-J combinations with a frequency above 0.0001, which together covered 99.2% of the repertoires. The TCS score was defined as the ratio of F50 (clonal expansion) to E x V (chaos), calculated using BLOSUM62-based TCRdist between CDR3 peptides within each V-J. Welch's t-statistics and random forest reduced some 510 V-J features to 10 to 15, which were used in a naive Bayes classifier (R e1071). In TCRdb, the public reads were trimmed at Q25 with fastp and aligned with MiXCR, with productive beta chains retained. Merged by CDR3 protein, the rows form single entries marked with the most common genes and DNA. The V and J calls shown here were made by TCRdb, not taken from the authors' results. Counted in this sample were hundreds of thousands of distinct CDR3 sequences; 40% to 55% of them appeared once. Of the sample, 8.2% falls within the top ten clones.

The TCR sequence derives from a woman aged 18-29 years with Graves' hyperthyroidism. Donor details come from another sample of the same person, matched by shared clones. The rearrangement joined TRBV7-9 to TRBJ2-7; 12 central nucleotides agree with TRBD2. The sequenced material came from peripheral blood or thyroid tissue (not recorded which). The CDR3 region has the sequence CASSFPTSGSDEQYF. The DNA sequence follows: TGTGCCAGCAGCTTCCCGACTAGCGGGAGTGACGAGCAGTACTTC.